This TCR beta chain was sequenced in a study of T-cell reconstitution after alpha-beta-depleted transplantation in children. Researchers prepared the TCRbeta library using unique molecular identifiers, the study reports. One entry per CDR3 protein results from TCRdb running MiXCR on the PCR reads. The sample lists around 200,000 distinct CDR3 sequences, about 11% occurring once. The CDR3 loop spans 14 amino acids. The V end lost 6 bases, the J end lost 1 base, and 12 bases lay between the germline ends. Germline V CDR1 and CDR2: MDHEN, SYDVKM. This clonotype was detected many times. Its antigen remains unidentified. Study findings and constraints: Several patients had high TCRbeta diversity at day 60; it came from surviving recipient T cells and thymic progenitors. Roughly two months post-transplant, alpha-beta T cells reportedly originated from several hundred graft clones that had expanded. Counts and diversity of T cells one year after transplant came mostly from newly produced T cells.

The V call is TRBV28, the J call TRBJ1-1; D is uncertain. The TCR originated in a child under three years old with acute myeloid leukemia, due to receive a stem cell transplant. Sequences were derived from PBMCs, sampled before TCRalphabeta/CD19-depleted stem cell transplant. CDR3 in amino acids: CASRTDTSNTEAFF. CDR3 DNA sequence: TGTGCCAGCAGGACCGACACATCGAACACTGAAGCTTTCTTT.